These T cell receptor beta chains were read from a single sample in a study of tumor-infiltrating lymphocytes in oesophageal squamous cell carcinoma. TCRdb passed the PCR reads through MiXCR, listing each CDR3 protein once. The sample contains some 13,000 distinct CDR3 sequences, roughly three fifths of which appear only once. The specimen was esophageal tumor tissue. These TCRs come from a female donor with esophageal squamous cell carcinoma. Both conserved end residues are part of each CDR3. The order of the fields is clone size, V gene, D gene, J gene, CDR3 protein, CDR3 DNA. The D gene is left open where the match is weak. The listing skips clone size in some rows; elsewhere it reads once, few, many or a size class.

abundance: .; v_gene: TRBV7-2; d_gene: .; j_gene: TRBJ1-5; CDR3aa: CASSLDQSQPQHF; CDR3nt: TGTGCCAGCAGCTTAGATCAAAGTCAGCCCCAGCATTTT
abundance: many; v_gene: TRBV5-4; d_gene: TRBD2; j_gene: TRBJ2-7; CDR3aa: CASSLEASGPLANEQYF; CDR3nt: TGTGCCAGCAGCTTGGAGGCTAGCGGACCATTGGCCAATGAGCAGTACTTC
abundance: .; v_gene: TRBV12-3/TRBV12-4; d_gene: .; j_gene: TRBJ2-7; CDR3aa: CASSLRASDEQYF; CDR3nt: TGTGCCAGCAGTTTAAGAGCCTCCGACGAGCAGTACTTC
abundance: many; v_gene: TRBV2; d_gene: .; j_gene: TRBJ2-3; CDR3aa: CASSSPGAPDTDTQYF; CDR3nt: TGTGCCAGCTCCTCCCCCGGGGCGCCTGACACAGATACGCAGTATTTT
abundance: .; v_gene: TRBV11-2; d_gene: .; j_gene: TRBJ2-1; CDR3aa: CASSLAQGPRNF; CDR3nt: TGTGCCAGCAGCTTAGCCCAAGGGCCCAGGAACTTC
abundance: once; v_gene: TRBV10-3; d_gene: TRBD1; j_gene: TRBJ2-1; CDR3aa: CAISTGQGNNEQFF; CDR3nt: TGTGCCATCAGCACGGGACAGGGGAACAATGAGCAGTTCTTC
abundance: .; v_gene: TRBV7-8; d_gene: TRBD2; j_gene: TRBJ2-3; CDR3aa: CASSLPGGAFGDTQYF; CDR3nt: TGTGCCAGCAGCTTGCCCGGGGGGGCATTCGGAGATACGCAGTATTTT
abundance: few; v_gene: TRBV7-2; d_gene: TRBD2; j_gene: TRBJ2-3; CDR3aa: CASSLAHRATASGSRADTQYF; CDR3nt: TGTGCCAGCAGCTTAGCGCACCGGGCTACGGCTAGCGGGAGTAGGGCAGATACGCAGTATTTT
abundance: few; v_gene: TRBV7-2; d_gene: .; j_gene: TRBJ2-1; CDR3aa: CASSSRGINEQFF; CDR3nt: TGTGCCAGCAGCTCTAGGGGGATAAATGAGCAGTTCTTC
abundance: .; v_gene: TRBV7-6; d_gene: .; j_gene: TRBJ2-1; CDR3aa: CASSHATRSYNEQFF; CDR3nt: TGTGCCAGCAGCCATGCGACTAGATCTTACAATGAGCAGTTCTTC
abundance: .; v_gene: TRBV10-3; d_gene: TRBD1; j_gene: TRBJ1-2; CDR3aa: CAISLEGQGGYTF; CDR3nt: TGTGCCATCAGCCTAGAGGGACAGGGTGGCTACACCTTC
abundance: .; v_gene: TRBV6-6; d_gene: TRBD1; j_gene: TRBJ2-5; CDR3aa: CASSDFLRDSQETQYF; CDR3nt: TGTGCCAGCAGTGACTTCCTCCGGGACAGCCAAGAGACCCAGTACTTC
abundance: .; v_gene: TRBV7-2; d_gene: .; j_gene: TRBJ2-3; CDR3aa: CASSSSDTQYF; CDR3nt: TGTGCCAGCAGCTCTTCAGATACGCAGTATTTT
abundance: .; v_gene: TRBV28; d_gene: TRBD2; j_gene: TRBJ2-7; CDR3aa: CASSFEIPGLAGETYEQYF; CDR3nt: TGTGCCAGCAGTTTTGAGATACCGGGACTAGCGGGAGAGACCTACGAGCAGTACTTC
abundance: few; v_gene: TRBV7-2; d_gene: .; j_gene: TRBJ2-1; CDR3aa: CASSRDAALSEQFF; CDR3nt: TGTGCCAGCAGCAGGGACGCCGCTCTGAGTGAGCAGTTCTTC
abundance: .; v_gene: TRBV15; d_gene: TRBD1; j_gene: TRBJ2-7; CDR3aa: CATSRVTLLGQGSYEQYF; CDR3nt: TGTGCCACCAGCAGAGTCACCCTTTTGGGACAGGGGTCCTACGAGCAGTACTTC
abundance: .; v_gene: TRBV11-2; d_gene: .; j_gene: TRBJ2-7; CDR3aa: CASSFWGRGSDEQYF; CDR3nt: TGTGCCAGCAGCTTCTGGGGAAGAGGTTCGGACGAGCAGTACTTC
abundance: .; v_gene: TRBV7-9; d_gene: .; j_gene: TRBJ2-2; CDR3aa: CASSLHTVTGELFF; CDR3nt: TGTGCCAGCAGCTTACACACTGTCACCGGGGAGCTGTTTTTT
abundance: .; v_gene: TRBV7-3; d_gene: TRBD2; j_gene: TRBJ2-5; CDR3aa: CASSLMGTREETQYF; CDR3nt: TGTGCCAGCAGCCTCATGGGGACTAGGGAAGAGACCCAGTACTTC
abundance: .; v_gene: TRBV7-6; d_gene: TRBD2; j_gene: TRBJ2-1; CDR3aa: CASSTTSGSSAEQFF; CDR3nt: TGTGCCAGCAGCACCACTAGCGGGAGCAGTGCTGAGCAGTTCTTC
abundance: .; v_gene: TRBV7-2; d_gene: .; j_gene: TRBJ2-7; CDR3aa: CASSLPGEPHEQYF; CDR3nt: TGTGCCAGCAGCCTACCGGGAGAACCCCACGAGCAGTACTTC
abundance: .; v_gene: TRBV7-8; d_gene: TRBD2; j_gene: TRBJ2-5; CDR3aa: CASTKSGGGTQYF; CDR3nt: TGTGCCAGCACCAAAAGCGGGGGCGGGACCCAGTACTTC
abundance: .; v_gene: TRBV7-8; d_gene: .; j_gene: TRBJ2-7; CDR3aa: CASSRGPYEQYF; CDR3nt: TGTGCCAGCAGCAGAGGCCCCTACGAGCAGTACTTC
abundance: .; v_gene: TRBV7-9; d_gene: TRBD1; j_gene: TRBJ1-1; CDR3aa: CASSPGTGEKYTEAFF; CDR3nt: TGTGCCAGCAGCCCCGGGACAGGGGAAAAGTACACTGAAGCTTTCTTT
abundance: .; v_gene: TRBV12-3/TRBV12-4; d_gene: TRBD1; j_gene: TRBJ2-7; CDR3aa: CASSLAQGVYNSPLHF; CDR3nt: TGTGCCAGCAGTTTAGCCCAGGGGGTCTATAATTCACCCCTCCACTTC
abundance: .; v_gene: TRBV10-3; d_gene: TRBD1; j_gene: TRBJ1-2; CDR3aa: CAISGTGGNYGYTF; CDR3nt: TGTGCCATCAGCGGGACAGGGGGCAACTATGGCTACACCTTC
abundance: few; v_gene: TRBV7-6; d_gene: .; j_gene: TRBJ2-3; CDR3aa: CASSFNGGDTQYF; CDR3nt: TGTGCCAGCAGCTTTAACGGTGGGGATACGCAGTATTTT
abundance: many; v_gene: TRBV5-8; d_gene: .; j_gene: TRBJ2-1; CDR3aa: CASSLVLERRNEQFF; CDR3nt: TGTGCCAGCAGCTTGGTACTAGAGAGGCGCAATGAGCAGTTCTTC
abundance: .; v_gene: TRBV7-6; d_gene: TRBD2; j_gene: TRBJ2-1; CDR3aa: CASRKGLAGDNEQFF; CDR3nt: TGTGCCAGCAGAAAGGGACTAGCGGGAGACAATGAGCAGTTCTTC
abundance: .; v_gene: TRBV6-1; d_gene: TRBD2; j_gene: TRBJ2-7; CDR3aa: CAVPSGGEQYF; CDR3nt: TGTGCCGTCCCCTCGGGGGGCGAGCAGTACTTC
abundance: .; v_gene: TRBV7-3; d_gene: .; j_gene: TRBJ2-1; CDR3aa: CASSLGGGGSPLHF; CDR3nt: TGTGCCAGCAGCTTAGGGGGCGGAGGATCACCCCTCCACTTC
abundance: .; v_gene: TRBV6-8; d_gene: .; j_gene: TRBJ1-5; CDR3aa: CASSGIQATNQPQHF; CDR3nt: TGTGCCAGCAGTGGGATACAGGCTACCAATCAGCCCCAGCATTTT
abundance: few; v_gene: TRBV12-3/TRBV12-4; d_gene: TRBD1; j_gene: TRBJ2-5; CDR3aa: CASSFQQGEETQYF; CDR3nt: TGTGCCAGCAGTTTTCAACAGGGGGAAGAGACCCAGTACTTC
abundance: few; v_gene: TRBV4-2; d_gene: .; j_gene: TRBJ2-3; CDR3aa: CASSQNLLGAGTDTQYF; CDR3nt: TGTGCCAGCAGCCAAAATCTCCTAGGGGCTGGCACAGATACGCAGTATTTT
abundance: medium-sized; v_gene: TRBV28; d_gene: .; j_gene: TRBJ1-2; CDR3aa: CASSFGWGNYGYTF; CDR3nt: TGTGCCAGCAGTTTTGGGTGGGGAAACTATGGCTACACCTTC
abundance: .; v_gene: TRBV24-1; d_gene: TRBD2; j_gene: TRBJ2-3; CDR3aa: CATSDPGLAGSTDTQYF; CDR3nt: TGTGCCACCAGTGATCCGGGACTAGCGGGGAGCACAGATACGCAGTATTTT
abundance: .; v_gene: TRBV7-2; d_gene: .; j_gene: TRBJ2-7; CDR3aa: CASSLDSPPLYEQYF; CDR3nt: TGTGCCAGCAGCTTAGACAGCCCACCACTATACGAGCAGTACTTC
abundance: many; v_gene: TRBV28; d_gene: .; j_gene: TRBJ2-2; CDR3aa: CASIERKTGELFF; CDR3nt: TGTGCCAGCATTGAAAGGAAAACCGGGGAGCTGTTTTTT
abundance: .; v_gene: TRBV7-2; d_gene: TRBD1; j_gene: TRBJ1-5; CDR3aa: CASSRQGQNQPQHF; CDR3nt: TGTGCCAGCAGTAGACAGGGGCAGAATCAGCCCCAGCATTTT
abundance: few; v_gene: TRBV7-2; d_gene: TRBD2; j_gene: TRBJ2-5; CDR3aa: CASSLTSGEETQYF; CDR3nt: TGTGCCAGCAGCTTAACTAGCGGGGAGGAGACCCAGTACTTC